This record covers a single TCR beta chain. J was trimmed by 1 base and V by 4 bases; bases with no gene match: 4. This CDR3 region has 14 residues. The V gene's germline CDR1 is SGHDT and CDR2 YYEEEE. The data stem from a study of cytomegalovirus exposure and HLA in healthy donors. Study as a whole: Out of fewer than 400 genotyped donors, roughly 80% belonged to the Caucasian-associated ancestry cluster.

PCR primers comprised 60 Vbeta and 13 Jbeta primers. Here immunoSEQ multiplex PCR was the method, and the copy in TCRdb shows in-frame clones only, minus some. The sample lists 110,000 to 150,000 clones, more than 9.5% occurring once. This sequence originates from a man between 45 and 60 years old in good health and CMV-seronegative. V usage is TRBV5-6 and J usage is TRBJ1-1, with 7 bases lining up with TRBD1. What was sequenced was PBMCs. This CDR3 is CASSRDRGNTEAFF. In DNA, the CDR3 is TGTGCCAGCAGCCGGGACAGAGGGAACACTGAAGCTTTCTTT.